This T cell receptor beta chain was recorded in a study of cytomegalovirus exposure and HLA in healthy donors. The CDR3 contains 16 residues. Trimming shortened V by 6 bases and J by 4 bases, and 18 bases separated the two germline ends. Germline V CDR1 and CDR2: MNHNY, SVGAGI (reference sequence). With 60 Vbeta and 13 Jbeta primers, the PCR was carried out. Using immunoSEQ multiplex PCR, the repertoire was profiled, and TCRdb retains in-frame clones only, with some absent. The sample shows under 250,000 clones, 75% to 85% of them seen only once. The chain couples TRBV6-6 to TRBJ2-2; a possible D gene is TRBD2 (6 bases). The material sequenced was PBMCs. The clonotype was recovered from a woman aged 40-49 years in good health and CMV-seronegative. This CDR3 is CASSPIGGFGTGELFF. The CDR3 nucleotides are TGTGCCAGCAGCCCCATCGGGGGATTCGGCACCGGGGAGCTGTTTTTT.